This TCR beta chain was recorded in a study of graft-versus-host responses after intestinal transplantation (dated by TCRdb to the early 2020s). Describing the broader study: The transplants that recipients got were multivisceral, liver-intestinal, or isolated intestinal. To identify alloreactive clones, pre-transplant mixed lymphocyte reaction products were sequenced and compared with unstimulated pre-transplant donor and recipient T cells. Donor T cell macrochimerism was defined as a peak of at least 4% donor T cells among recipient peripheral blood mononuclear cells. Bulk TCR-beta CDR3 sequencing was used to track graft-versus-host and host-versus-graft alloreactive T cell clones in the graft, circulation and bone marrow after intestinal transplantation. All recipients received anti-thymocyte globulin induction followed by maintenance tacrolimus and steroids for around three years. Of the 20 to 25 intestinal transplant recipients enrolled in the cohort, one of whom was a retransplant, a few patients without pretransplant specimens were excluded. Instead of going to the commercial service, samples from a few later patients were sequenced in-house on an Illumina MiSeq and processed with MiXCR. Overall study results and their limits: GvH clones turned up in recipient bone marrow, with some appearing earlier in ileal mucosa or blood, a pattern consistent with an intestinal mucosal origin. Patients with donor T cell macrochimerism had high GvH to HvG T cell clonal ratios in their allografts. Conclusions were limited by the relatively low number and heterogeneity of intestinal transplant patients. Early after transplant, peak levels of circulating GvH clones were found to be associated with declines in HvG clones.

Concerning this clone: Its antigen has not been determined. No base qualities exist here, and no much larger clone lies one base off it.

Taken with the paper, the label for time point translates to: cells obtained before transplantation from donor or recipient. CD3+CD4+ and CD3+CD8+ populations were FACS-sorted from unstimulated pre-transplant donor and recipient cells taken from spleen or lymph nodes. Receptors were amplified or captured by the immunoSEQ multiplex PCR assay. For most patients, genomic DNA was isolated using the Qiagen DNeasy Blood and Tissue Kit and was shipped frozen to Adaptive Biotechnologies for TCR sequencing. Adaptive Biotechnologies carried out high-throughput TCR-beta CDR3 sequencing of genomic DNA for most patients. On the study's bioinformatics: TCR sequencing data were retrieved from Adaptive's ImmunoSEQ software for 15 to 20 patients, whereas a few other patients were processed with MiXCR and VDJtools. CD4 versus CD8 sorting errors were corrected by removing sequences found in both subsets at a frequency ratio below 5:1. CDR3 nucleotide sequences shared by donor and recipient were removed because the origin of these sequences could not be assigned. At least 2-fold expansion over unstimulated cells and a minimum CFSE-low frequency of 0.002% (template counts) or 0.001% (read counts) were required for clones to be classified as alloreactive. A clone was considered mappable if detected in the sequenced pre-transplant spleen, lymph node, or MLR CFSE-low populations of the donor or recipient. The cumulative frequency of alloreactive clones was calculated as a percentage of all sequences, weighted by copy number. What TCRdb holds here is the immuneACCESS table cut down to in-frame rearrangements. Part of the clones is not present; checked against another copy, under half of the missing clones reflect an unresolved V gene, and the others are unexplained. The V and J calls and clone size were taken over from that table, and D and trimming were inferred from the DNA. Counted in this sample were about 47,000 clones; around 96% of them appeared once. The biggest ten clones account for around 0.25% of the sample.

The TCR sequence derives from a human donor who was the organ donor for an intestinal transplant. The sequencing here drew on unstimulated CD8+ T cells sorted from spleen or lymph node cells, taken before transplant.

The DNA sequence is as follows: TGTGCCAGCAGCCCGGAGCCGTACACCGGGGAGCTGTTTTTT. Its protein reads: CASSPEPYTGELFF. The rearrangement joined TRBV6-1 to TRBJ2-2; no D gene call is confident. Its CDR3 holds 14 amino acids, cysteine through phenylalanine. The entry retains the CDR3 DNA only, 42 bases that are in frame from base 1. At the junction V is shortened by 6 bases and J by 3 bases, with 11 bases in between. The germline V gene encodes CDR1 MNHNS and CDR2 SASEGT.